This TCR beta chain is from a study of T-cell memory formation after mild COVID-19. Study results and caveats: That cross-reactive memory joined was suggested by some responding clones appearing in pre-infection memory. Contracting clones, day 15 to 85, had balanced CD4/CD8, and later expanders favored CD4+. The SARS-CoV-2 specificity of second-wave clones reaching peak at day 37 remained unverified.

From the 5' RACE reads, TCRdb called clonotypes with MiXCR, one entry per CDR3 protein. The table includes just under 550,000 distinct CDR3 sequences, roughly 20% detected once. Germline V gene lookup returns CDR1 SGHKS and CDR2 YYEKEE (reference sequence). The trim removed 0 bases at V and 3 bases at J, leaving 18 bases unmatched. The CDR3 has 22 amino acids. With respect to this clonotype: Its specificity is not known.

This rearrangement joins TRBV5-5 to TRBJ2-2; TRBD2 aligns across 12 bases. The TCR was taken from an adult woman who had mild COVID-19 (a few samples of this study predate the infection). Cell type and time point are not known. Source material: PBMCs or a T cell subset sorted from them (not recorded which). CDR3 nucleotides: TGTGCCAGCAGCTTGGACCCCCTGACTAGCGGGGGTCACCACCCTCACACCGGGGAGCTGTTTTTT. It yields the protein CASSLDPLTSGGHHPHTGELFF.